This is a list of T cell receptor beta chains from one sample in a study of cytomegalovirus exposure and HLA in healthy donors. The repertoire was sequenced with immunoSEQ multiplex PCR; TCRdb's copy has only in-frame clones and lacks some. The sample has approximately 70,000 clones, about four fifths seen once. The sample comprised PBMCs. These receptors were collected from a woman aged 25 to 45 in good health and CMV-seronegative. Both conserved end residues are part of each CDR3. D genes are given only for firm matches. Clone size is not always given. Where it is, it says once, few, many or a class for expanded clones.

few	NA	12	TRBV6-5	TRBJ1-1	TGTGCCAGCAGGCGAGAGAACACTGAAGCTTTCTTT	CASRRENTEAFF
NA	NA	19	TRBV28	TRBJ2-2	TGTGCCAGCAGGTCGTCAGCGACAGGCCTCGACTCGAACACCGGGGAGCTGTTTTTT	CASRSSATGLDSNTGELFF
NA	NA	16	TRBV6-5	TRBJ2-5	TGTGCCAGCAGTTGGGGAACAGCCACTAGAGAAGAGACCCAGTACTTC	CASSWGTATREETQYF
NA	TRBD1	17	TRBV12-5	TRBJ1-1	TGTGCTAGTGGTTTGAAGACAGGGGACAGGGACAGGACTGAAGCTTTCTTT	CASGLKTGDRDRTEAFF
NA	TRBD2	14	TRBV7-2	TRBJ2-7	TGTGCCAGCAGCACTAGCGCGAGCTCCTACGAGCAGTACTTC	CASSTSASSYEQYF
NA	TRBD1	15	TRBV6-5	TRBJ1-3	TGTGCCAGCAGCGTGGACAGGGCCGATGGAAACACCATATATTTT	CASSVDRADGNTIYF
NA	NA	16	TRBV6-4	TRBJ1-6	TGTGCCAGCAGTGACTTCTCACAGGGAGGGGACTCACCCCTCCACTTT	CASSDFSQGGDSPLHF
few	TRBD1	15	TRBV9	TRBJ2-7	TGTGCCAGCAGCGTAGAACAGACAGGGTCCTACGAGCAGTACTTC	CASSVEQTGSYEQYF
NA	TRBD2	17	TRBV5-4	TRBJ2-1	TGTGCCAGCAGTCCGACTAGCGGGGGGCCACCGGGGAATGAGCAGTTCTTC	CASSPTSGGPPGNEQFF
NA	TRBD1	14	TRBV10-3	TRBJ1-2	TGTGCCATCAGTGAAGGGCAGGGGGCCTATGGCTACACCTTC	CAISEGQGAYGYTF
NA	TRBD2	17	TRBV19	TRBJ2-3	TGTGCCAGTAGTAACCCCGGGATAGCGGGGAGCACAGATACGCAGTATTTT	CASSNPGIAGSTDTQYF
NA	NA	14	TRBV7-6	TRBJ1-5	TGTGCCAGCAGCCTGCTTGTCGGCGGACAGCCCCAGCATTTT	CASSLLVGGQPQHF
NA	NA	15	TRBV5-4	TRBJ2-3	TGTGCCAGCAGCTTGGACGGCGGGTACACAGATACGCAGTATTTT	CASSLDGGYTDTQYF
NA	TRBD1	17	TRBV10-2	TRBJ1-2	TGCGCCAGCAGTGAGTCTCGACTCCCTGGACAGGATGACGGCTACACCTTC	CASSESRLPGQDDGYTF
once	NA	19	TRBV12-2	TRBJ2-7	TGTGCAAGTCGCTTTAGTCACGCTCCGGGACAGCCTTTAAGGGGCGAGCAGTACTTC	CASRFSHAPGQPLRGEQYF
NA	NA	14	TRBV5-1	TRBJ1-1	TGCGCCAGCAGCCTCGGACAGATGAACACTGAAGCTTTCTTT	CASSLGQMNTEAFF
NA	NA	15	TRBV4-1	TRBJ2-7	TGCGCCAGCAGCCAAGCCCCGGACAACTCCTACGAGCAGTACTTC	CASSQAPDNSYEQYF
NA	NA	16	TRBV27	TRBJ1-4	TGTGCCAGCAGACCTGACAGAGCTGCAACTAATGAAAAACTGTTTTTT	CASRPDRAATNEKLFF
NA	NA	15	TRBV19	TRBJ1-2	TGTGCCAGTAGTTTGTTCGCGGGAGCTAACTATGGCTACACCTTC	CASSLFAGANYGYTF
NA	TRBD1	12	TRBV6-5	TRBJ1-1	TGTGCCAGCAGTGACCCGACAGGGAGAGCTTTCTTT	CASSDPTGRAFF
once	TRBD2	17	TRBV5-1	TRBJ2-3	TGCGCCAGCAGCCGGTGGGGAGACGGGGGGGCAGGAGATACGCAGTATTTT	CASSRWGDGGAGDTQYF
NA	TRBD1	17	TRBV5-1	TRBJ2-6	TGCGCCAGCAGCTGGGACAGGGGGCGGTCTGGGGCCAACGTCCTGACTTTC	CASSWDRGRSGANVLTF
NA	NA	14	TRBV4-2	TRBJ2-1	TGTGCCAGCAACGGTGGGGGCAAGTACAATGAGCAGTTCTTC	CASNGGGKYNEQFF